These 2 T cell receptor beta chains share one sample of origin, sequenced in a study of blood T cell repertoires in COVID-19 (dated by TCRdb to about 2020). Library preparation employed the immunoSEQ multiplex PCR assay. The table comes from immuneACCESS by way of TCRdb, which keeps in-frame sequences with V and J called. Part of the clones is missing from these tables; in studies checked, under half for an unresolved V gene and the rest for unknown reasons. Here the sample has around 210,000 clones; approximately 86% occur a single time. 1.5% of the sample goes to the ten largest clones. The sample comprised peripheral blood. The receptors originated from a man between 18 and 29 years old with active or convalescent COVID-19.

In this sample, this clone turned up a few times. This chain uses TRBV13 with TRBJ2-3; a possible D gene is TRBD1 (5 bases). Germline V gene lookup returns CDR1 PRHDT and CDR2 FYEKMQ (reference sequence). This CDR3 contains 14 residues. Deletions cut 4 bases from V and 1 base from J, with 9 bases between. The CDR3, as DNA: TGTGCCAGCAGCTCCCAAGGGGGCACAGATACGCAGTATTTT. Amino acid sequence: CASSSQGGTDTQYF.

The V and J genes are TRBV2 and TRBJ2-3; the D is unclear. With 0 bases removed from V and 9 bases from J, the gap between germline ends came to 10 bases. The CDR3 loop spans 13 amino acids. Per germline, CDR1 SNHLY and CDR2 FYNNEI. CDR3 in amino acids: CASSEARLLTQYF. CDR3 sequence (DNA): TGTGCCAGCAGTGAAGCGCGCCTCCTGACGCAGTATTTT.